This TCR beta chain was sequenced in a study of blood T cells in healthy people across ages. Across the whole study: About one barcoded beta molecule per two T cells was captured by template switching.

As concerns this clonotype: Its antigen is unknown.

The study's findings and limits: It was not known whether donors were CMV positive (a possible confounder of expanded clonotype changes). Correlation between TCR beta diversity and naive T cell percentage was strong.

A second roughly 6 to 11 cycle PCR used barcoded and J-beta primers. TCRdb re-called the 5' RACE reads through MiXCR, storing one row per CDR3 protein. The sample contains about 1,800,000 distinct CDR3 sequences, under 30% of which appear only once. V lost 3 bases and J lost 0; bases outside the gene matches: 6. Germline values: CDR1 SGHAT, CDR2 FQNNGV. The CDR3 has 16 amino acids. The total RNA that was extracted per sample amounted to at least 5 micrograms. J is TRBJ2-5 and V is TRBV11-2, with TRBD2 matching over 8 bases. Sample: blood. The source of this sequence is a young woman in good health. CDR3 in DNA: TGTGCCAGCAGCTTCGTCAGCGGGGGCAACCAAGAGACCCAGTACTTC. Its protein product is CASSFVSGGNQETQYF.